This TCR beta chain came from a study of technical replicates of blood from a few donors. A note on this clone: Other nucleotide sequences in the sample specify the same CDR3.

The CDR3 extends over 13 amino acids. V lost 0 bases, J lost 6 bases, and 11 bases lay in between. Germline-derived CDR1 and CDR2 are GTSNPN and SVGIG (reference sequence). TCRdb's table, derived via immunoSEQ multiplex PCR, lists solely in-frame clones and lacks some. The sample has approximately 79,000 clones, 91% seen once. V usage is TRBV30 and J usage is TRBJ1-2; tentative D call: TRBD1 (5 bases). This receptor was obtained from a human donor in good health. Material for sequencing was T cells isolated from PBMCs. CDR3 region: CAWSVGTGNGYTF. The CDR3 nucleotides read TGTGCCTGGAGTGTAGGGACTGGGAATGGCTACACCTTC. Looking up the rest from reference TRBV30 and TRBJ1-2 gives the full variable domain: SQTIHQWPATLVQPVGSPLSLECTVEGTSNPNLYWYRQAAGRGLQLLFYSVGIGQISSEVPQNLSASRPQDRQFILSSKKLLLSDSGFYLCAWSVGTGNGYTFGSGTRLTVV.